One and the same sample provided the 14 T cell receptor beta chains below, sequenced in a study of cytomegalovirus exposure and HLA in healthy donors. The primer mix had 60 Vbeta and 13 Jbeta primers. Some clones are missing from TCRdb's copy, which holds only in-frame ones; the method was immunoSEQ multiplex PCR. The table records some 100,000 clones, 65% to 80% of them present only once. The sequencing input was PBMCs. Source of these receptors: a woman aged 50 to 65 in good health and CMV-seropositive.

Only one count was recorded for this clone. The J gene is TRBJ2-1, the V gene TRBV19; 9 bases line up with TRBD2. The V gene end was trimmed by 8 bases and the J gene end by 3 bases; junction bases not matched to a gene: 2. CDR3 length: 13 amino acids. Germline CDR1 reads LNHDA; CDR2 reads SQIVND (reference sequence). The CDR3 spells CASYSGGYNEQFF. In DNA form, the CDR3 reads TGTGCCAGTTATAGCGGGGGCTACAATGAGCAGTTCTTC.

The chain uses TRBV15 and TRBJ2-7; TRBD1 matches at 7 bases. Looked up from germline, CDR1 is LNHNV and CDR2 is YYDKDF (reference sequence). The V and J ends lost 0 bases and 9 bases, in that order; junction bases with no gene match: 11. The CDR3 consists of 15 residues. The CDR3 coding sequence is TGTGCCACCAGCAGAGACAGTAGAACAGGGGAAGCGCAGTACTTC. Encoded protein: CATSRDSRTGEAQYF.

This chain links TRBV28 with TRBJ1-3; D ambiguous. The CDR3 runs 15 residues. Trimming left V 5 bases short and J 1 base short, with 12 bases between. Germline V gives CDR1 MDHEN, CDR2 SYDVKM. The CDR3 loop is CASSPYFISGNTIYF. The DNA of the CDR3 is TGTGCCAGCAGTCCCTACTTTATATCTGGAAACACCATATATTTT.

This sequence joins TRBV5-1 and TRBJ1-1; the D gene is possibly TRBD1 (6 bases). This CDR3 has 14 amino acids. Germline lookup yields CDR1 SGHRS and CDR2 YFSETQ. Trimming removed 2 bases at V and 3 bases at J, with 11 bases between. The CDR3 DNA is TGCGCCAGCAGCTTAGGACAGAAGTACACTGAAGCTTTCTTT. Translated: CASSLGQKYTEAFF.

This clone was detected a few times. The CDR3 region is CASRLAMGQQETQYF. The CDR3 DNA reads as TGTGCCAGCAGGCTTGCTATGGGGCAGCAAGAGACCCAGTACTTC. The chain recombines TRBV28 with TRBJ2-5; a possible D gene is TRBD1 (5 bases). Germline CDR1 reads MDHEN; CDR2 reads SYDVKM. The V and J ends lost 6 bases and 2 bases respectively, with 16 bases between them. The CDR3 loop spans 15 amino acids. Full variable domain (outside the CDR3, taken from reference TRBV28 and TRBJ2-5): DVKVTQSSRYLVKRTGEKVFLECVQDMDHENMFWYRQDPGLGLRLIYFSYDVKMKEKGDIPEGYSVSREKKERFSLILESASTNQTSMYLCASRLAMGQQETQYFGPGTRLLVL.

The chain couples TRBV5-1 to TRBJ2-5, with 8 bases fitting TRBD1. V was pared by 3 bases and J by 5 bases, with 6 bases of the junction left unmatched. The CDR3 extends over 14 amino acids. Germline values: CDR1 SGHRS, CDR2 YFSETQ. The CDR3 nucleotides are TGCGCCAGCAGCTGGAGACAGGGGCCGGAGACCCAGTACTTC. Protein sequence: CASSWRQGPETQYF. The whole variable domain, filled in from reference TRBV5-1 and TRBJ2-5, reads KAGVTQTPRYLIKTRGQQVTLSCSPISGHRSVSWYQQTPGQGLQFLFEYFSETQRNKGNFPGRFSGRQFSNSRSEMNVSTLELGDSALYLCASSWRQGPETQYFGPGTRLLVL.

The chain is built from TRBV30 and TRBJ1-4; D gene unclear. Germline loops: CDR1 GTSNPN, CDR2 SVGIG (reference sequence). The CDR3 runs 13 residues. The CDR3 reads CAQGGTVNEKLFF. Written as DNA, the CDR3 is TGTGCACAAGGTGGAACAGTCAATGAAAAACTGTTTTTT.

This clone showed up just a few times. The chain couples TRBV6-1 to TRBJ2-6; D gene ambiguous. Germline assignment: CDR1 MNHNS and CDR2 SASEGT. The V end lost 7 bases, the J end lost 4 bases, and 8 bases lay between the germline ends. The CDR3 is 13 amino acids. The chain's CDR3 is CASTQKGANVLTF. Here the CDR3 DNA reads TGTGCCAGCACCCAGAAGGGGGCCAACGTCCTGACTTTC.

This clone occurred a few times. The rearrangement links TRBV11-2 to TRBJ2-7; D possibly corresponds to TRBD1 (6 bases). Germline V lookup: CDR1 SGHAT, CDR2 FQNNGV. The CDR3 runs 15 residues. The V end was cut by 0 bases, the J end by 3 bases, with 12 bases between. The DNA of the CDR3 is TGTGCCAGCAGCTTAGACAGGGGCAGGGTCTACGAGCAGTACTTC. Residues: CASSLDRGRVYEQYF.

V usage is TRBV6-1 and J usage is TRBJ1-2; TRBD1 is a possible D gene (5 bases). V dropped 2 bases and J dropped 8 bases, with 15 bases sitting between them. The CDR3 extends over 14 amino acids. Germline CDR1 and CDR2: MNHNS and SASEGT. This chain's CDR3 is CASSESRGARGYTF. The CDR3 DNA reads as TGTGCCAGCAGTGAATCGCGGGGCGCTCGAGGCTACACCTTC.

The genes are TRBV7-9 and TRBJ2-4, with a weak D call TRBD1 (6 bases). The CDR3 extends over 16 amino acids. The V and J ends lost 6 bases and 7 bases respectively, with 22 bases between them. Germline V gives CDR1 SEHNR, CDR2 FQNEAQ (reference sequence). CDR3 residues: CASRPITGSRGNIQYF. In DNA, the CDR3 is TGTGCCAGCAGACCAATCACAGGGTCTAGGGGGAACATTCAGTACTTC.

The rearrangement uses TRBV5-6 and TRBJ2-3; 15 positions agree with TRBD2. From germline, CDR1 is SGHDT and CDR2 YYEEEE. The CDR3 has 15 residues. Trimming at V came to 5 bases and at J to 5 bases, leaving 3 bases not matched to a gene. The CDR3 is CASSPGLAGGDTQYF. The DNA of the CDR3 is TGTGCCAGCAGTCCGGGACTAGCGGGGGGAGATACGCAGTATTTT.

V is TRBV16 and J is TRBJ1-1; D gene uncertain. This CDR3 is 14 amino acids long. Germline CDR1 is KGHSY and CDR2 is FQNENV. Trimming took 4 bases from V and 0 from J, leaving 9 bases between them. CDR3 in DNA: TGTGCCAGCAGCCCGAGCAGCGTGAACACTGAAGCTTTCTTT. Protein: CASSPSSVNTEAFF.

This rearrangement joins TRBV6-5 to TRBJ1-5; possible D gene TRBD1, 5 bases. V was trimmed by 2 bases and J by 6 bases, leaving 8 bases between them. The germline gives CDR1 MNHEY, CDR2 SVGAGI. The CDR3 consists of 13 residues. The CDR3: CASSYQGGQPQHF. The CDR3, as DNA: TGTGCCAGCAGTTACCAGGGCGGTCAGCCCCAGCATTTT.